These 7 T cell receptor beta chains were sequenced from one sample in a study of response to subunit inactivated influenza vaccine. TCRdb fed the RT-PCR reads into MiXCR, producing one record per CDR3 protein. The sample lists 500,000 to 550,000 distinct CDR3 sequences, under 30% occurring once. The sample was also linked to a second study, of T cells expressing NK-cell markers. As that report states: The authors made TCR beta cDNA libraries by 5'RACE template switching. This switching added a universal primer site and UMIs.

The source material was CD4+ T cells sorted from PBMCs, sampled 12 days after vaccination. Receptors originate from a man in his forties or fifties who received an inactivated influenza vaccine.

This clonotype was found a few times. V is TRBV10-3 and J is TRBJ1-2; TRBD1 matches 8 bases. CDR1 and CDR2 from the germline V gene are ENHRY and SYGVKD. The J segment lost 4 bases and the V segment lost 3 bases, leaving 4 bases of the junction unmatched. CDR3 length: 14 amino acids. The CDR3 protein is CAISDPGQGYGYTF. Here the CDR3 DNA reads TGTGCCATCAGTGACCCCGGACAGGGCTATGGCTACACCTTC.

The genes are TRBV4-2 and TRBJ1-5; D unclear. CDR1 LGHNA and CDR2 YNFKEQ come from the germline V gene. V lost 0 bases and J 8 bases, leaving 5 bases between the germline ends. This CDR3 is 12 amino acids long. The CDR3: CASSQEGKPQHF. The CDR3 bases are TGTGCCAGCAGCCAAGAAGGAAAGCCCCAGCATTTT.

This clonotype was observed a handful of times. The rearrangement joins TRBV28 to TRBJ2-1; 10 positions match TRBD1. The germline V gene has CDR1 MDHEN and CDR2 SYDVKM. The CDR3 has 16 residues. V was clipped by 3 bases and J by 0 bases; unmatched bases: 2. CDR3 DNA: TGTGCCAGCAGTTTGGGACAGGGGATCTCCTACAATGAGCAGTTCTTC. It encodes CASSLGQGISYNEQFF.

This clonotype was found many times. CDR3 nucleotides: TGTGCCAGCAGTCCACGGCTCGAAGATACGCAGTATTTT. It yields the protein CASSPRLEDTQYF. The chain recombines TRBV6-1 with TRBJ2-3; D gene unclear. The CDR3 extends over 13 amino acids. The V and J ends lost 5 bases and 5 bases respectively, with 11 bases between them. Looked up from germline, CDR1 is MNHNS and CDR2 is SASEGT.

CDR3 DNA sequence: TGTGCCAGCAGCCAAGGGACTGGCGATGGGGTAAATGAGCAGTTCTTC. This gives the protein CASSQGTGDGVNEQFF. The chain joins TRBV4-2 to TRBJ2-1, with D possibly matching TRBD2 (5 bases). Trimming removed 1 base from V and 7 bases from J, with 17 bases in between. Germline CDR1 is LGHNA and CDR2 is YNFKEQ. This CDR3 region has 16 residues.

This clonotype was seen only a few times. This chain connects TRBV4-3 to TRBJ2-1, with D possibly called TRBD1 or TRBD2 (5 bases each). The CDR3 runs 17 residues. Germline CDR1 is LGHNA and CDR2 is YSLEER. Trimming took off 0 bases at V and 0 bases at J, with 12 bases between the two ends. CDR3 DNA: TGCGCCAGCAGCCAAGATTTGGGACCTAGCTCCTACAATGAGCAGTTCTTC. Translating it yields CASSQDLGPSSYNEQFF.

This clonotype was seen a handful of times. The chain has TRBV6-1 and TRBJ2-7; 10 nucleotides line up with TRBD1. This CDR3 has 15 amino acids. The germline V gene encodes CDR1 MNHNS and CDR2 SASEGT. V was clipped by 8 bases and J by 1 base; unmatched bases: 8. The CDR3 is CASGRGTGASYEQYF. In nucleotides, the CDR3 is TGTGCCAGCGGTCGAGGGACAGGGGCTTCCTACGAGCAGTACTTC.